What follows describes a single T cell receptor (beta chain). Its specificity is unknown. This sample was taken from a study of response to subunit inactivated influenza vaccine. Findings and caveats of the study: Each seasonal influenza vaccination, the authors suggested, recruits few new T cells.

The length of the CDR3 is 16 residues. Per germline, CDR1 MNHNS and CDR2 SASEGT. The V end lost 7 bases, the J end lost 5 bases, and 21 bases lay between the germline ends. TCRdb re-derived calls from the RT-PCR reads in MiXCR, one entry per CDR3 protein. The sample yields hundreds of thousands of distinct CDR3 sequences, about 10% seen once. The sequence came from a man aged 45 to 65 who received an inactivated influenza vaccine. The rearrangement joins TRBV6-1 to TRBJ2-1; D might be TRBD1 or TRBD2, each matching 7 bases. The source was PBMCs from blood, collected on the day of vaccination. The DNA of the CDR3 is TGTGCCAGCAACCCAGGGGGGGTCCGGCCCCACAATGAGCAGTTCTTC. Its protein product is CASNPGGVRPHNEQFF.